Presented here are 3 T cell receptor beta chains from one specimen sequenced in a study of shared clonotypes between healthy human individuals. The assay was immunoSEQ multiplex PCR, and TCRdb's table has in-frame clones only and misses some. The sample contains hundreds of thousands of clones, 70% to 80% of which appear only once. Material for sequencing was PBMCs. The receptors shown here come from a woman aged 40 to 50 in good health. Some clones in this sample may be carry-over from other donors' samples.

On this clone: One end of the junction is discordant with germline, which a read error may explain. The CDR3 nucleotides are TGTGCCAGCAGCTTAGCAGAAGATCCGGGACAGGGGATCAACTATGGCTGCACCTTC. It is translated as CASSLAEDPGQGINYGCTF. The genes are TRBV7-8 and TRBJ1-2; 10 bases align to TRBD1. Germline V CDR1 and CDR2: SGHVS, FQNEAQ. This CDR3 has 19 amino acids.

Regarding this clone: Given a far larger clone just one base away, this is likely a sequencing read error. The gene calls are TRBV30 and TRBJ2-5; D is possibly TRBD2 (5 bases). The germline V gene has CDR1 GTSNPN and CDR2 SVGIG (reference sequence). The CDR3 has 13 amino acids. The CDR3 protein is CAWSYSAQETRYF. The CDR3, as DNA: TGTGCCTGGAGTTATAGCGCCCAAGAGACCCGGTACTTC. Full variable domain (rest looked up from reference TRBV30 and TRBJ2-5): SQTIHQWPATLVQPVGSPLSLECTVEGTSNPNLYWYRQAAGRGLQLLFYSVGIGQISSEVPQNLSASRPQDRQFILSSKKLLLSDSGFYLCAWSYSAQETRYFGPGTRLLVL.

V usage is TRBV30 and J usage is TRBJ2-3; D is unresolved. Per germline, CDR1 GTSNPN and CDR2 SVGIG (reference sequence). The CDR3 sequence is 14 residues long. Between the trimmed V and J ends, which lost 2 bases and 3 bases, there was a span of 12 bases. DNA for the CDR3: TGTGCCTGGAGTATTGGCCACCCGACAGATACGCAGTATTTT. It specifies CAWSIGHPTDTQYF.